The 16 T cell receptor beta chains below come from one sample, sequenced in a study of blood T cell repertoires in COVID-19. TCRdb keeps only in-frame clones here, not all; method: immunoSEQ multiplex PCR. Of 150,000 to 200,000 clones listed, about 90% are singletons. Sequences were obtained from peripheral blood. The receptors stem from a woman in her 70s with acute or convalescent COVID-19.

The rearrangement joins TRBV7-2 to TRBJ1-6, with D perhaps TRBD1 (6 bases). The CDR3 has 17 residues. Trimming pared 5 bases from V and 12 bases from J, leaving 26 bases between. Germline V gene data show CDR1 as SGHTA and CDR2 as FQGNSA. CDR3 residues: CASSPRRGQRRIQPLHF. The CDR3 DNA sequence: TGTGCCAGCAGCCCCCGTAGGGGACAAAGGAGAATTCAACCCCTCCACTTT.

This clone appeared a few times. The J gene is TRBJ1-2, the V gene TRBV5-4, with 10 bases fitting TRBD1. Germline CDR1 SGHNT, CDR2 YYREEE (reference sequence). V shed 4 bases and J 3 bases; nucleotides not matched to a gene: 3. CDR3 length: 14 amino acids. CDR3 sequence: CASSTTGGDYGYTF. The CDR3 DNA reads as TGTGCCAGCAGCACGACAGGGGGCGACTATGGCTACACCTTC.

V is TRBV2 and J is TRBJ1-1; the match to TRBD1 covers 7 bases. Germline trimming cut 4 bases from V and 5 bases from J; bases unmatched to any gene: 7. There are 14 residues in the CDR3. The germline V gene has CDR1 SNHLY and CDR2 FYNNEI. This chain's CDR3 is CASSASQGQTEAFF. As DNA, the CDR3 is TGTGCCAGCAGTGCCTCACAGGGGCAGACTGAAGCTTTCTTT. Drawing the rest from reference TRBV2 and TRBJ1-1, the complete variable domain is EPEVTQTPSHQVTQMGQEVILRCVPISNHLYFYWYRQILGQKVEFLVSFYNNEISEKSEIFDDQFSVERPDGSNFTLKIRSTKLEDSAMYFCASSASQGQTEAFFGQGTRLTVV.

The J gene is TRBJ1-4, the V gene TRBV7-2; D may be TRBD1 (6 bases). Germline values: CDR1 SGHTA, CDR2 FQGNSA. V shed 1 base and J shed 8 bases, with 14 bases lying between them. The CDR3 covers 15 residues. CDR3 DNA sequence: TGTGCCAGCAGCTTAGGGTTGGGGGGGCAGGAAAAACTGTTTTTT. The encoded protein is CASSLGLGGQEKLFF. Using reference TRBV7-2 and TRBJ1-4 for the parts outside the CDR3, the full variable domain is GAGVSQSPSNKVTEKGKDVELRCDPISGHTALYWYRQSLGQGLEFLIYFQGNSAPDKSGLPSDRFSAERTGGSVSTLTIQRTQQEDSAVYLCASSLGLGGQEKLFFGSGTQLSVL.

This clone has just one count. The chain combines TRBV9 with TRBJ1-6; D is unresolved. The CDR3 is 13 amino acids. Trimming took off 0 bases at V and 7 bases at J, with 5 bases between the two ends. The germline CDR1 and CDR2 sequences are SGDLS and YYNGEE. CDR3 DNA: TGTGCCAGCAGCGTAGTTCCGAATTCACCCCTCCACTTT. Amino acids: CASSVVPNSPLHF.

The chain uses TRBV20-1 and TRBJ1-1; the D is unclear. From germline, CDR1 is DFQATT and CDR2 SNEGSKA (reference sequence). V was clipped by 7 bases and J by 4 bases, with 7 bases between them. The CDR3 totals 10 residues. DNA of the CDR3: TGCAGTGTGCGTACCACTGAAGCTTTCTTT. Its protein is CSVRTTEAFF.

This sequence joins TRBV5-1 and TRBJ2-3; TRBD2 is a possible D gene (7 bases). This CDR3 contains 17 residues. V shed 3 bases and J shed 9 bases, with 26 bases lying between them. Germline CDR1 is SGHRS and CDR2 is YFSETQ. CDR3 sequence reads: CASSSQGSGNLKPTQYF. The CDR3 DNA is TGCGCCAGCAGCTCTCAGGGGAGCGGGAACCTGAAACCAACGCAGTATTTT.

The table lists this clone with a count of one. V is TRBV7-6 and J is TRBJ2-1, with D possibly being TRBD1 (5 bases). The CDR3 spans 16 residues. V was cut by 4 bases and J by 0 bases, with 13 bases left in between. Germline V lookup: CDR1 SGHVS, CDR2 FNYEAQ. In nucleotides, the CDR3 is TGTGCCAGCAGCTCCCCAGGGCGTAGCTCCTACAATGAGCAGTTCTTC. Translating it yields CASSSPGRSSYNEQFF.

The chain is built from TRBV7-9 and TRBJ1-1; weak D call: TRBD1 (5 bases). Germline V CDR1 and CDR2: SEHNR, FQNEAQ (reference sequence). Trimming took 5 bases from V and 1 from J, leaving 5 bases between them. CDR3 length: 12 residues. The CDR3 is CASSQGNTEAFF. The CDR3 region has the DNA TGTGCCAGCAGCCAGGGGAACACTGAAGCTTTCTTT. Full variable domain (missing parts from reference TRBV7-9 and TRBJ1-1): DTGVSQNPRHKITKRGQNVTFRCDPISEHNRLYWYRQTLGQGPEFLTYFQNEAQLEKSRLLSDRFSAERPKGSFSTLEIQRTEQGDSAMYLCASSQGNTEAFFGQGTRLTVV.

This chain connects TRBV11-3 to TRBJ2-7; tentative D call: TRBD2 (5 bases). V lost 5 bases and J lost 3, with 8 bases in between. The CDR3 runs to 12 residues. Germline V lookup: CDR1 SGHNT, CDR2 YENEEA. The CDR3 coding sequence is TGTGCCAGCAGCCCCCGGGACTACGAGCAGTACTTC. As protein: CASSPRDYEQYF.

This chain uses TRBV7-9 with TRBJ2-1; 12 bases fit TRBD2. The CDR3 sequence is 16 residues long. Germline CDR1 is SEHNR and CDR2 is FQNEAQ (reference sequence). The junction had 6 bases not matched to a gene; V was cut back by 1 base and J by 8 bases. The CDR3 nucleotides are TGTGCCAGCAGCTTAGGTCAGGGACTAGCGGGCGATGAGCAGTTCTTC. It encodes CASSLGQGLAGDEQFF.

This clone has just one count. The rearrangement links TRBV28 to TRBJ1-1, with D tentatively TRBD1 (6 bases). CDR3 length: 12 residues. Per germline, CDR1 MDHEN and CDR2 SYDVKM. The ends were cut back, 8 bases at V and 9 bases at J, with 16 bases in the middle. The DNA for the CDR3 is TGTGCCAGCCTGACAGGTCTTGATCAAGCTTTCTTT. It specifies CASLTGLDQAFF.

This clone was counted between two and nine times. The CDR3 spells CASSHPGANNSPLHF. As DNA, the CDR3 is TGCGCCAGCAGCCACCCAGGGGCGAATAATTCACCCCTCCACTTT. V is TRBV5-1 and J is TRBJ1-6; TRBD1 might be the D (6 bases). Trimming left V 4 bases short and J 5 bases short, with 13 bases between. The CDR3 is made up of 15 amino acids. The germline V gene has CDR1 SGHRS and CDR2 YFSETQ.

The chain combines TRBV2 with TRBJ2-5, with 9 bases identical to TRBD1. V was clipped by 3 bases and J by 4 bases; unmatched bases: 15. The CDR3 loop spans 18 amino acids. Looked up from germline, CDR1 is SNHLY and CDR2 is FYNNEI. CDR3 loop: CASSDWTAYRGRRETQYF. The CDR3 DNA reads as TGTGCCAGCAGTGATTGGACCGCATACAGGGGGCGCAGAGAGACCCAGTACTTC.

The genes are TRBV27 and TRBJ1-2; 11 nucleotides align to TRBD1. There are 15 residues in the CDR3. Germline CDR1 and CDR2: MNHEY and SMNVEV (reference sequence). Germline trimming cut 6 bases from V and 3 bases from J; bases unmatched to any gene: 6. CDR3 sequence reads: CASRQRTGGYYGYTF. As DNA, the CDR3 is TGTGCCAGCAGACAACGGACAGGGGGCTACTATGGCTACACCTTC.

This clone was counted a single time. V usage is TRBV2 and J usage is TRBJ1-2; weak D call: TRBD1 (5 bases). The germline CDR1 and CDR2 sequences are SNHLY and FYNNEI. The germline V and J ends were trimmed by 5 bases and 4 bases, with 11 bases remaining between them. CDR3 length: 13 amino acids. Here the CDR3 DNA reads TGTGCCAGCAGTTTGAGACAGACCTATGGCTACACCTTC. This gives the protein CASSLRQTYGYTF.